This TCR beta chain was captured in a study of blood T cell repertoires in COVID-19. Produced via immunoSEQ multiplex PCR; TCRdb's table is partial and in-frame only. This sample yields 190,000 or so clones, of which about 86% are seen a single time; about 6% belongs to the top ten. The CDR3 extends over 15 amino acids. Trimming took 2 bases from V and 4 from J, leaving 14 bases between them. Germline CDR1 reads SEHNR; CDR2 reads FQNEAQ (reference sequence). The receptor comes from a man between 60 and 70 years old who had recovered from COVID-19. V gene TRBV7-9 combines with J gene TRBJ1-2; D may be TRBD1 (5 bases). Input material: peripheral blood. The CDR3 is CASSLIGGTGYGYTF. CDR3 DNA sequence: TGTGCCAGCAGCTTAATCGGGGGGACGGGCTATGGCTACACCTTC.